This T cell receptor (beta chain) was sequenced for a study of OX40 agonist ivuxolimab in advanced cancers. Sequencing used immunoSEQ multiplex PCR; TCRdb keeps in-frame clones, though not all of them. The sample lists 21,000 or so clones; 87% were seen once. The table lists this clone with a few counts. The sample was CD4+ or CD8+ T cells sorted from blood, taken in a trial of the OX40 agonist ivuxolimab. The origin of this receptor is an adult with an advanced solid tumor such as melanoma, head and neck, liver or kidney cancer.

The CDR3 DNA reads as TGTGCCAGCAGCCCTCGCGCGGGGGGGGGATCGTACAATGAGCAGTTCTTC. Amino acids: CASSPRAGGGSYNEQFF. The J gene is TRBJ2-1, the V gene TRBV14; 9 bases align to TRBD2. Looked up from germline, CDR1 is SGHDN and CDR2 is FVKESK. This CDR3 region has 17 residues. The V segment lost 4 bases and the J segment 4 bases; nucleotides outside the gene matches: 11.